This TCR beta chain was retrieved from a study of control samples from healthy donors and cancer patients. Assay: immunoSEQ multiplex PCR; the TCRdb copy retains only in-frame clones and omits some. The table includes about 75,000 clones, 84% detected once. The V end was cut by 5 bases, the J end by 5 bases, with 10 bases between. CDR1 and CDR2 (germline): SGHTA, FQGNSA. This CDR3 has 14 residues. This TCR was sampled from a man aged 45-65 years in good health. This chain joins TRBV7-2 and TRBJ1-6; no firm D call. The material sequenced was blood. CDR3 coding DNA: TGTGCCAGCAGCCGCCCCCCGGATAATTCACCCCTCCACTTT. Translation gives CASSRPPDNSPLHF. The variable domain in full, completed from reference TRBV7-2 and TRBJ1-6, reads GAGVSQSPSNKVTEKGKDVELRCDPISGHTALYWYRQSLGQGLEFLIYFQGNSAPDKSGLPSDRFSAERTGGSVSTLTIQRTQQEDSAVYLCASSRPPDNSPLHFGNGTRLTVT.